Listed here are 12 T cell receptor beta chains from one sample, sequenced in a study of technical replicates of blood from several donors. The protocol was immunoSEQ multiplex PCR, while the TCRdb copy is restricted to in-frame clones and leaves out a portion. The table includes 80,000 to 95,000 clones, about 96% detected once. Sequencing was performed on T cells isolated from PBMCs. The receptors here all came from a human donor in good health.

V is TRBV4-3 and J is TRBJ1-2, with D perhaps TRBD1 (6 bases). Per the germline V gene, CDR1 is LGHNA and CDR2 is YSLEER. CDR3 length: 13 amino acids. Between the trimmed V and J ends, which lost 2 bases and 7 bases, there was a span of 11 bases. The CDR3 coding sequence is TGCGCCAGCAGCCAACAACAGGGCTCTGGCTACACCTTC. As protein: CASSQQQGSGYTF.

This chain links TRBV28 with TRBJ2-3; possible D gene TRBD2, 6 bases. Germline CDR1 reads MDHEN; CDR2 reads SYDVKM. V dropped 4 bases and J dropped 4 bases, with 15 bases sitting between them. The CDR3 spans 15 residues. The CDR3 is CASSYPSERADTQYF. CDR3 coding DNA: TGTGCCAGCAGTTACCCTAGCGAGAGAGCAGATACGCAGTATTTT.

The CDR3: CASSSGTGGAETQYF. As DNA, the CDR3 is TGTGCCAGTAGTTCCGGGACAGGGGGCGCGGAGACCCAGTACTTC. The chain carries TRBV19 and TRBJ2-5, with 12 nucleotides matching TRBD1. The V segment lost 5 bases and the J segment 5 bases; nucleotides outside the gene matches: 6. The CDR3 sequence is 15 residues long. Germline CDR1 is LNHDA and CDR2 is SQIVND (reference sequence).

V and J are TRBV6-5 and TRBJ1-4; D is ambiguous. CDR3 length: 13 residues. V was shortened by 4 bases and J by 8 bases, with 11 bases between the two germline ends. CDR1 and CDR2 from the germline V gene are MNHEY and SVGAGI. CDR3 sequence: CASSSNILEKLFF. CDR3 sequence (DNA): TGTGCCAGCAGTTCCAATATACTAGAAAAACTGTTTTTT.

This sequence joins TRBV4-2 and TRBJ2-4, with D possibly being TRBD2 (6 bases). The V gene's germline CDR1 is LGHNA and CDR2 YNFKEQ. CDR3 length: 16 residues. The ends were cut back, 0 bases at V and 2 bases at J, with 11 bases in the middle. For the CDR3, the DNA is TGTGCCAGCAGCCAAGAGCAGGGAGGATCCAAAAACATTCAGTACTTC. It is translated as CASSQEQGGSKNIQYF.

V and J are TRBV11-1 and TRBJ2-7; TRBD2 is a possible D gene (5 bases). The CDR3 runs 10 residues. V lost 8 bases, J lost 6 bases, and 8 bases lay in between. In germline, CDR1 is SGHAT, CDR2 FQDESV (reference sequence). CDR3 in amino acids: CASGRGEQYF. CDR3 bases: TGTGCCAGCGGTCGGGGCGAGCAGTACTTC.

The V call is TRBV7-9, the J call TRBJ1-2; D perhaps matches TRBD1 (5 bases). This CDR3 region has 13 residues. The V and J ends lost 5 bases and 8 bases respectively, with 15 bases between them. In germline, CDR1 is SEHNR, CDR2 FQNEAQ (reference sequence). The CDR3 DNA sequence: TGTGCCAGCAGCGTGGCGGGGGAAGAAGGCTACACCTTC. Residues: CASSVAGEEGYTF.

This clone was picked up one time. CDR3 in DNA: TGTGCCAGCACCGAGGGGCTGTTTAAACAGGGGGTTTACAATGAGCAGTTCTTC. It is translated as CASTEGLFKQGVYNEQFF. This sequence joins TRBV11-3 and TRBJ2-1; 8 bases are shared with TRBD1. Trimming removed 7 bases from V and 4 bases from J; junction bases left unmatched: 18. CDR1 is SGHNT and CDR2 is YENEEA in the germline V gene. The CDR3 length is 18 residues. Full variable domain (missing parts from reference TRBV11-3 and TRBJ2-1): EAGVVQSPRYKIIEKKQPVAFWCNPISGHNTLYWYLQNLGQGPELLIRYENEEAVDDSQLPKDRFSAERLKGVDSTLKIQPAELGDSAVYLCASTEGLFKQGVYNEQFFGPGTRLTVL.

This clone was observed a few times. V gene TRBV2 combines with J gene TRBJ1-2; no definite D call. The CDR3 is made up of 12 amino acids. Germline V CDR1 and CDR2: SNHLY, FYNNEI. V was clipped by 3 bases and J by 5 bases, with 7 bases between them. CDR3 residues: CASSDRGYGYTF. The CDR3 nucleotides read TGTGCCAGCAGTGATAGAGGGTATGGCTACACCTTC. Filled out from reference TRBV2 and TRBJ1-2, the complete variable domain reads EPEVTQTPSHQVTQMGQEVILRCVPISNHLYFYWYRQILGQKVEFLVSFYNNEISEKSEIFDDQFSVERPDGSNFTLKIRSTKLEDSAMYFCASSDRGYGYTFGSGTRLTVV.

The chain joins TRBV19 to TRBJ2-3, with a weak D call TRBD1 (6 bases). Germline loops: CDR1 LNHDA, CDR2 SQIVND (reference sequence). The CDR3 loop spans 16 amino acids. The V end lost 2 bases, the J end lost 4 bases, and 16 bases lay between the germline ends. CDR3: CASSIIPGELADTQYF. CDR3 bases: TGTGCCAGTAGTATAATTCCAGGGGAATTAGCAGATACGCAGTATTTT.

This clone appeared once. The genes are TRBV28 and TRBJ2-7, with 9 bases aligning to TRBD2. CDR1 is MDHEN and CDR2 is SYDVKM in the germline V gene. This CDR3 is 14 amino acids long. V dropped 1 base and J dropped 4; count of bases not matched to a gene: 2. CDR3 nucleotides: TGTGCCAGCAGTTTATCTAGCGGGGCTTACGAGCAGTACTTC. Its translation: CASSLSSGAYEQYF.

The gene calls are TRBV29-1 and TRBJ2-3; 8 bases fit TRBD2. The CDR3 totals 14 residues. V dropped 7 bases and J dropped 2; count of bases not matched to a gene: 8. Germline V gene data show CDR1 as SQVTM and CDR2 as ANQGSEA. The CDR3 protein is CSGGSGTYTDTQYF. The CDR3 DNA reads TGCAGCGGAGGTAGCGGGACTTACACAGATACGCAGTATTTT.